The 15 T cell receptor beta chains below all came from one sample that was sequenced in a study of PD-1 blockade in classical Hodgkin lymphoma. Described time point: cycle 4 day 1 (C4D1), after about 6 weeks of nivolumab. There was relapse after autologous stem cell transplantation in every patient, and there was variation in brentuximab vedotin exposure. Using immunoSEQ multiplex PCR, the repertoire was profiled, and TCRdb retains in-frame clones only, with some absent. The sample has some 53,000 clones, more than 75% seen once. The specimen was peripheral blood mononuclear cells (PBMCs), collected before the fourth cycle of nivolumab. These receptor sequences come from a human donor with classical Hodgkin lymphoma.

The chain combines TRBV27 with TRBJ2-3; 7 nucleotides agree with TRBD1. CDR1 is MNHEY, CDR2 SMNVEV, per germline (reference sequence). V lost 2 bases and J lost 4; bases outside the gene matches: 3. CDR3 length: 14 amino acids. DNA of the CDR3: TGTGCCAGCAGTTTAACAGGGGTGGCAGATACGCAGTATTTT. Its protein product is CASSLTGVADTQYF.

The gene calls are TRBV25-1 and TRBJ2-2; TRBD2 aligns across 10 bases. J lost 5 bases, V lost 2 bases, and 2 bases had no gene match. Germline CDR1 MGHDK, CDR2 SYGVNS. This CDR3 contains 15 residues. CDR3 coding DNA: TGTGCCAGCAGTGAAGGAGCGGGAGGGACCGGGGAGCTGTTTTTT. Its translation is CASSEGAGGTGELFF.

This clone turned up a few times. The rearrangement uses TRBV9 and TRBJ2-3, with 8 bases fitting TRBD1. Germline CDR1 SGDLS, CDR2 YYNGEE. Unmatched junction bases numbered 6, after V lost 0 bases and J lost 0 bases. The CDR3 runs to 17 residues. The CDR3 coding sequence is TGTGCCAGCAGCGTAGCCACGACAGGGGCCAGCACAGATACGCAGTATTTT. Residues: CASSVATTGASTDTQYF.

This clone was found once. This chain connects TRBV5-5 to TRBJ2-2, with TRBD2 identical over 15 bases. This CDR3 is 19 amino acids long. Germline assignment: CDR1 SGHKS and CDR2 YYEKEE (reference sequence). Trimming took 0 bases from V and 0 from J; bases not matched to a gene: 3. The CDR3 coding sequence is TGTGCCAGCAGCTTGGTAGGACTAGCGGGGGGGACGAACACCGGGGAGCTGTTTTTT. Its protein product is CASSLVGLAGGTNTGELFF.

The CDR3: CSVLESGPQETQYF. CDR3 DNA: TGCAGCGTTTTGGAGTCCGGGCCCCAAGAGACCCAGTACTTC. The genes are TRBV29-1 and TRBJ2-5; unclear D gene. From germline, CDR1 is SQVTM and CDR2 ANQGSEA. V lost 5 bases and J lost 1, with 14 bases in between. The CDR3 sequence is 14 residues long.

This chain uses TRBV7-8 with TRBJ2-7; D is perhaps TRBD2 (6 bases). Germline V CDR1 and CDR2: SGHVS, FQNEAQ. The CDR3 is made up of 16 amino acids. The V end lost 3 bases, the J end lost 4 bases, and 19 bases lay between the germline ends. CDR3 DNA: TGTGCCAGCAGCTTGGACGACTGGGCGGGGTATTACGAGCAGTACTTC. Protein sequence: CASSLDDWAGYYEQYF.

The rearrangement uses TRBV5-1 and TRBJ2-3, with unresolved D. Germline values: CDR1 SGHRS, CDR2 YFSETQ. Trimming took off 4 bases at V and 1 base at J, with 7 bases between the two ends. The CDR3 has 13 amino acids. CDR3 in DNA: TGCGCCAGCAGCAAAAGCGGCACAGATACGCAGTATTTT. This translates into CASSKSGTDTQYF.

The V and J genes are TRBV6-6 and TRBJ2-7, with 8 bases matching TRBD1. The CDR3 runs 13 residues. J gave up 6 bases and V 7 bases, and 8 bases lay outside the gene matches. Germline V gene lookup returns CDR1 MNHNY and CDR2 SVGAGI (reference sequence). The DNA of the CDR3 is TGTGCCAGCACGACAGGGGAAGGATTCGAGCAGTACTTC. It specifies CASTTGEGFEQYF.

V is TRBV15 and J is TRBJ2-5; 8 nucleotides line up with TRBD2. The germline CDR1 and CDR2 sequences are LNHNV and YYDKDF (reference sequence). The J segment lost 2 bases and the V segment lost 0 bases, leaving 5 bases of the junction unmatched. The CDR3 contains 16 residues. This chain's CDR3 is CATSREEGGGQETQYF. CDR3 coding DNA: TGTGCCACCAGCAGAGAGGAAGGCGGGGGGCAAGAGACCCAGTACTTC. Supplemented by reference TRBV15 and TRBJ2-5, the full variable domain reads DAMVIQNPRYQVTQFGKPVTLSCSQTLNHNVMYWYQQKSSQAPKLLFHYYDKDFNNEADTPDNFQSRRPNTSFCFLDIRSPGLGDTAMYLCATSREEGGGQETQYFGPGTRLLVL.

This clone was observed a few times. This chain links TRBV7-3 with TRBJ2-2, with D perhaps TRBD1 (5 bases). The CDR3 runs 14 residues. Trimming took 2 bases from V and 7 from J, leaving 11 bases between them. Germline CDR1 SGHTA, CDR2 FQGTGA. The CDR3 DNA is TGTGCCAGCAGCTTAGCCAGGGATAGCGGGGAGCTGTTTTTT. It encodes CASSLARDSGELFF. The full variable domain, its missing parts supplied by reference TRBV7-3 and TRBJ2-2, is GAGVSQTPSNKVTEKGKYVELRCDPISGHTALYWYRQSLGQGPEFLIYFQGTGAADDSGLPNDRFFAVRPEGSVSTLKIQRTERGDSAVYLCASSLARDSGELFFGEGSRLTVL.

The chain has TRBV5-1 and TRBJ1-1; no definite D call. V lost 0 bases, J lost 1 base, and 7 bases lay in between. This CDR3 spans 14 amino acids. Germline lookup yields CDR1 SGHRS and CDR2 YFSETQ. The CDR3 DNA reads TGCGCCAGCAGCTTGGCCAGTGGGAACACTGAAGCTTTCTTT. Translation: CASSLASGNTEAFF.

This chain connects TRBV18 to TRBJ2-3; 9 bases fit TRBD2. Germline loops: CDR1 KGHSH, CDR2 LQKENI. J was trimmed by 5 bases and V by 3 bases; bases with no gene match: 9. This CDR3 is built from 16 residues. CDR3 in amino acids: CASSPSSSGAQDTQYF. The DNA of the CDR3 is TGTGCCAGCTCACCCTCCTCTAGCGGGGCCCAAGATACGCAGTATTTT.

The chain joins TRBV5-1 to TRBJ2-1; D gene unclear. V was cut by 4 bases and J by 0 bases, with 11 bases left in between. The CDR3 is made up of 15 amino acids. The V gene's germline CDR1 is SGHRS and CDR2 YFSETQ. The CDR3 protein is CASSTTPSSYNEQFF. The CDR3 DNA reads as TGCGCCAGCAGCACTACACCAAGCTCCTACAATGAGCAGTTCTTC.

In DNA, the CDR3 is TGCAGCGTTGAGTCTAGCGGGAACTCCTACAATGAGCAGTTCTTC. Translating it yields CSVESSGNSYNEQFF. The chain carries TRBV29-1 and TRBJ2-1; TRBD2 aligns across 9 bases. Germline CDR1 is SQVTM and CDR2 is ANQGSEA. V lost 3 bases to trimming and J lost 0 bases; unmatched junction nucleotides: 3. The CDR3 extends over 15 amino acids.

This chain links TRBV7-9 with TRBJ1-2; D remains unclear. Trimming stripped 1 base from V and 4 bases from J, with 13 bases between. The CDR3 runs 15 residues. Germline V gives CDR1 SEHNR, CDR2 FQNEAQ (reference sequence). CDR3 coding DNA: TGTGCCAGCAGCTTAGATGCGACAAGGACCTATGGCTACACCTTC. Its translation: CASSLDATRTYGYTF.